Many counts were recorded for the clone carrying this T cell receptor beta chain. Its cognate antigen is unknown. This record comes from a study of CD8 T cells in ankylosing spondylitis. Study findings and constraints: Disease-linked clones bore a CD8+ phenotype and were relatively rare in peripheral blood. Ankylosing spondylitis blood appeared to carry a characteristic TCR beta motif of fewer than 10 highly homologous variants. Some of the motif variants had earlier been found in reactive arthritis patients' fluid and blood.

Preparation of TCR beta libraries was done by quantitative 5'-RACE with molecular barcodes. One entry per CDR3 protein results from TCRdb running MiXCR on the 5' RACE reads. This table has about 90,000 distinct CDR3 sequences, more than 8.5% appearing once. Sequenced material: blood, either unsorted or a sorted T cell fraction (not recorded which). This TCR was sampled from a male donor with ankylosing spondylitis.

The CDR3 spells CSAKTGELFF. CDR3 sequence (DNA): TGCAGTGCTAAAACCGGGGAGCTGTTTTTT. This chain uses TRBV20-1 with TRBJ2-2; D is unclear. V lost 4 bases to trimming and J lost 5 bases, with 2 bases between them. Looked up from germline, CDR1 is DFQATT and CDR2 is SNEGSKA (reference sequence). CDR3 size: 10 residues.